Below are 23 T cell receptor beta chains sequenced from a single sample in a study of neurological immune-mediated disorders. TCRdb ran MiXCR on the 5' RACE reads and lists one entry per CDR3 protein. The table includes fewer than 55,000 distinct CDR3 sequences, approximately 9.1% detected once. Documented time point: longitudinal time-point 1 (baseline). The sequenced sample consisted of PBMCs. The receptors originated from a woman between 40 and 55 years old in good health.

This clonotype was seen repeatedly, ten times or more. The chain is built from TRBV5-1 and TRBJ2-3, with 9 positions matching TRBD2. Germline lookup yields CDR1 SGHRS and CDR2 YFSETQ. V lost 0 bases to trimming and J lost 6 bases; unmatched junction nucleotides: 5. This CDR3 comprises 15 residues. The CDR3 sequence: CASSLASSGVDTQYF. The CDR3 DNA reads TGCGCCAGCAGCTTGGCGTCTAGCGGGGTGGATACGCAGTATTTT.

As regards this clonotype: This may be a read error: a much more frequent sequence differs by one nucleotide. The V call is TRBV6-5, the J call TRBJ1-4; D is perhaps TRBD1 (6 bases). The germline V gene encodes CDR1 MNHEY and CDR2 SVGAGI. Trimming cost V 4 bases and J 8 bases, with 14 bases left between them. The CDR3 runs to 14 residues. CDR3: CASSSGHGQEKLFF. DNA for the CDR3: TGTGCCAGCAGTTCGGGACACGGACAAGAAAAACTGTTTTTT.

This clonotype was counted ten times or more. This chain connects TRBV4-2 to TRBJ1-1; 7 bases align to TRBD1. After removal of 4 bases from V and 5 bases from J, the junction contained 10 bases not matched to a gene. The CDR3 is made up of 15 amino acids. Germline V gene sequence: CDR1 LGHNA, CDR2 YNFKEQ. As DNA, the CDR3 is TGTGCCAGCAGCCTTAGACAGGGAGTAGGGACTGAAGCTTTCTTT. Translated, it gives CASSLRQGVGTEAFF.

In this sample, this clonotype turned up many times. The rearrangement uses TRBV6-5 and TRBJ1-1; maybe TRBD1 (6 bases). Trimming left V 4 bases short and J 0 bases short, with 15 bases between. CDR1 and CDR2 from the germline V gene are MNHEY and SVGAGI. The CDR3 has 16 amino acids. In DNA form, the CDR3 reads TGTGCCAGCAGTTCCACGGACAGACCTATGAACACTGAAGCTTTCTTT. Residues: CASSSTDRPMNTEAFF.

This clonotype was recorded many times. The chain is built from TRBV20-1 and TRBJ1-3, with D tentatively TRBD1 (5 bases). There are 14 residues in the CDR3. The V gene's germline CDR1 is DFQATT and CDR2 SNEGSKA (reference sequence). V was clipped by 6 bases and J by 8 bases, with 20 bases between them. As DNA, the CDR3 is TGCAGTGCCTGGAGCTTTCGTCAGGGAGACACCATATATTTT. Protein: CSAWSFRQGDTIYF.

This clonotype was observed at least ten times. V gene TRBV6-2 or TRBV6-3 combines with J gene TRBJ1-3; D ambiguous. V gave up 8 bases and J gave up 4 bases, with 15 bases separating them. Germline V gene lookup returns CDR1 MNHEY and CDR2 SVGEGT. The CDR3 is 14 residues long. CDR3 in amino acids: CASSWGGSGNTIYF. The CDR3 DNA reads TGTGCCAGCTCGTGGGGAGGCTCCGGAAACACCATATATTTT.

Ten or more counts support this clonotype. This rearrangement joins TRBV6-2 or TRBV6-3 to TRBJ2-7; D may be TRBD1 (6 bases). Germline V lookup: CDR1 MNHEY, CDR2 SVGEGT. The germline V and J ends were trimmed by 7 bases and 0 bases, with 10 bases remaining between them. The CDR3 totals 13 residues. The CDR3 is CASTHRDSYEQYF. In nucleotides, the CDR3 is TGTGCCAGCACACACAGGGACTCCTACGAGCAGTACTTC.

The sample holds many counts of this clonotype. The V call is TRBV5-6, the J call TRBJ1-2; D call uncertain. Trimming cost V 0 bases and J 8 bases, with 20 bases left between them. Germline assignment: CDR1 SGHDT and CDR2 YYEEEE. The CDR3 length is 16 residues. CDR3 region: CASSLVLSSGLGGYTF. CDR3 in DNA: TGTGCCAGCAGCTTGGTTCTCTCTAGCGGGCTAGGGGGCTACACCTTC.

This clonotype was counted many times. The rearrangement uses TRBV5-1 and TRBJ2-5; a possible D gene is TRBD2 (6 bases). Germline CDR1 is SGHRS and CDR2 is YFSETQ. This CDR3 is 17 amino acids long. With 0 bases removed from V and 3 bases from J, the gap between germline ends came to 18 bases. The DNA for the CDR3 is TGCGCCAGCAGCTTGGGGGGACTTGTCCTCGCAAAAGAGACCCAGTACTTC. It yields the protein CASSLGGLVLAKETQYF.

This clonotype appeared many times. The CDR3 sequence is CASSLRGQGETEAFF. The CDR3 DNA sequence: TGTGCCAGCAGCTTGCGGGGACAGGGGGAAACTGAAGCTTTCTTT. The rearrangement uses TRBV7-8 and TRBJ1-1; 11 bases match TRBD1. J gave up 5 bases and V 3 bases, and 5 bases lay outside the gene matches. The CDR3 spans 15 residues. The germline CDR1 and CDR2 sequences are SGHVS and FQNEAQ.

The sample holds many counts of this clonotype. The chain employs TRBV4-1 and TRBJ1-1, with D tentatively TRBD1 (5 bases). Germline CDR1 MGHRA, CDR2 YSYEKL. This CDR3 contains 13 residues. The V end lost 0 bases, the J end lost 5 bases, and 7 bases lay between the germline ends. CDR3 sequence: CASSQDRDTEAFF. As DNA, the CDR3 is TGCGCCAGCAGCCAAGACAGGGATACTGAAGCTTTCTTT.

There are many counts of this clonotype. The chain employs TRBV6-2 or TRBV6-3 and TRBJ2-1, with 13 positions matching TRBD2. V trimming: 7 bases; J trimming: 4 bases; junction bases outside the gene matches: 7. Looked up from germline, CDR1 is MNHEY and CDR2 is SVGEGT. The CDR3 covers 16 residues. The CDR3 is CASNKGLAGIYNEQFF. CDR3 nucleotide sequence: TGTGCCAGCAACAAGGGACTAGCGGGGATTTACAATGAGCAGTTCTTC.

This clonotype was detected ten times or more. CDR3 bases: TGTGCCAGCAGTTGGGGAAGCCCGGACAATGAGCAGTTCTTC. Translation gives CASSWGSPDNEQFF. J is TRBJ2-1 and V is TRBV12-3 or TRBV12-4; D unclear. Trimming took 4 bases from V and 5 from J, leaving 12 bases between them. CDR3 size: 14 residues.

This clonotype was seen more than once but under ten times. The chain combines TRBV7-6 with TRBJ2-1, with 7 bases that match TRBD1. The V gene's germline CDR1 is SGHVS and CDR2 FNYEAQ. The length of the CDR3 is 14 residues. V gave up 5 bases and J gave up 5 bases; unmatched junction bases: 6. The CDR3 loop reads CASSLGTEDNEQFF. The CDR3 DNA is TGTGCCAGCAGCCTGGGGACAGAAGACAATGAGCAGTTCTTC.

Remarks on this clonotype: Because it lacks the conserved phenylalanine or tryptophan at the end, this CDR3 is likely a read error. V is TRBV20-1 and J is TRBJ2-6, with no clear D. The germline V gene has CDR1 DFQATT and CDR2 SNEGSKA (reference sequence). V dropped 7 bases and J dropped 3 bases, with 13 bases sitting between them. The CDR3 contains 14 residues. The CDR3 DNA sequence: TGCAGTGACCGCGACTCAGTTGGGGCCAACGTCCTGACTTCC. Residues: CSDRDSVGANVLTS.

This clonotype was recorded many times. CDR3 region: CASSTSGTGGQQYF. In nucleotides, the CDR3 is TGTGCCAGCAGTACCTCCGGGACAGGGGGCCAGCAGTACTTC. V gene TRBV12-3 or TRBV12-4 combines with J gene TRBJ2-7; 12 positions agree with TRBD1. There are 14 residues in the CDR3. Unmatched junction bases numbered 7, after V lost 5 bases and J lost 8 bases.

This clonotype was seen many times. The genes are TRBV20-1 and TRBJ1-6; D gene ambiguous. This CDR3 has 13 residues. V was shortened by 6 bases and J by 7 bases, with 13 bases between the two germline ends. Germline V gene sequence: CDR1 DFQATT, CDR2 SNEGSKA (reference sequence). The CDR3: CSAGEGGNSPLHF. The CDR3 nucleotides are TGCAGTGCCGGAGAGGGCGGGAATTCACCCCTCCACTTT.

Many counts were recorded for this clonotype. J is TRBJ2-3 and V is TRBV6-6; tentative D call: TRBD1 (5 bases). Germline-derived CDR1 and CDR2 are MNHNY and SVGAGI (reference sequence). V was trimmed by 2 bases and J by 0 bases, leaving 9 bases between them. The CDR3 spans 15 residues. The CDR3 nucleotides are TGTGCCAGCAGTTACCAGGGTTCTAGCACAGATACGCAGTATTTT. Amino acid sequence: CASSYQGSSTDTQYF.

The table lists this clonotype with many counts. The V gene is TRBV6-1, the J gene TRBJ2-5; D might be TRBD1 or TRBD2, each matching 5 bases. V lost 3 bases and J 5 bases, leaving 16 bases between the germline ends. Looked up from germline, CDR1 is MNHNS and CDR2 is SASEGT. The CDR3 has 15 residues. The chain's CDR3 is CASSEGRRFGETQYF. CDR3 DNA sequence: TGTGCCAGCAGTGAGGGGCGGAGGTTCGGGGAGACCCAGTACTTC.

In its sample, this clonotype was seen many times. The CDR3 coding sequence is TGCAGTGCTAGACCGTCGGGACAGGCGGCTAATCAGCCCCAGCATTTT. It encodes CSARPSGQAANQPQHF. V gene TRBV20-1 combines with J gene TRBJ1-5; 8 nucleotides line up with TRBD1. V dropped 2 bases and J dropped 4; count of bases not matched to a gene: 10. The CDR3 covers 16 residues. CDR1 and CDR2 (germline): DFQATT, SNEGSKA (reference sequence).

The sample holds many counts of this clonotype. This sequence joins TRBV10-3 and TRBJ1-1, with D tentatively TRBD1 (6 bases). Trimming stripped 3 bases from V and 1 base from J, with 15 bases between. Looked up from germline, CDR1 is ENHRY and CDR2 is SYGVKD. This CDR3 has 16 residues. This CDR3 reads CAISDPRTEPNTEAFF. The CDR3 region has the DNA TGTGCCATCAGTGACCCGAGGACAGAACCGAACACTGAAGCTTTCTTT.

This clonotype was found many times. The V call is TRBV29-1, the J call TRBJ2-7, with unresolved D. The CDR3 length is 11 residues. Trimming removed 2 bases from V and 6 bases from J, with 8 bases in between. Germline V lookup: CDR1 SQVTM, CDR2 ANQGSEA. The CDR3 nucleotides are TGCAGCGTTGAATTGGCCCTCGAGCAGTACTTC. It translates to CSVELALEQYF.

This clonotype has ten or more counts. V and J are TRBV5-1 and TRBJ1-1; D uncertain. This CDR3 region has 16 residues. CDR1 and CDR2 (germline): SGHRS, YFSETQ. V lost 5 bases and J lost 4, with 21 bases in between. For the CDR3, the DNA is TGCGCCAGCAGGCTCTTAGGAGGAGGTGAGGGCACTGAAGCTTTCTTT. Amino acid sequence: CASRLLGGGEGTEAFF.